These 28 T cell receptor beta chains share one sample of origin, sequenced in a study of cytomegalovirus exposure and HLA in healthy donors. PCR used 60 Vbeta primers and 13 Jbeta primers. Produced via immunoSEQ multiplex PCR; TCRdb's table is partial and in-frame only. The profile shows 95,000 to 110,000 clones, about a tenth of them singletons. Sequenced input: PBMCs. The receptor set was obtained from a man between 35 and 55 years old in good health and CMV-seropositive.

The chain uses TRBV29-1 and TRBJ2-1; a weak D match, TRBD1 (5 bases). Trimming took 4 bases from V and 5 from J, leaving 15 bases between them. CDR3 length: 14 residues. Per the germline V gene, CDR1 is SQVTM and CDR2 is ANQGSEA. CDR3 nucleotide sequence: TGCAGCGTTGTTTTGCAGGTCAGGGACAATGAGCAGTTCTTC. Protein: CSVVLQVRDNEQFF.

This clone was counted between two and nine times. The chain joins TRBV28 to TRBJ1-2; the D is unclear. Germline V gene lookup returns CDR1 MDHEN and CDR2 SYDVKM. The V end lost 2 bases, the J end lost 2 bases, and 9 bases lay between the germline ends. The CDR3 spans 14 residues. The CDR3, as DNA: TGTGCCAGCAGTTTAGCGACAAAGAACTATGGCTACACCTTC. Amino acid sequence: CASSLATKNYGYTF.

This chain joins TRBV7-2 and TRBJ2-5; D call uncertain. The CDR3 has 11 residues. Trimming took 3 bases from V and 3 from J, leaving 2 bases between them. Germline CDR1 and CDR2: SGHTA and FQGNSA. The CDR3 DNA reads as TGTGCCAGCAGCTTTAAAGAGACCCAGTACTTC. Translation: CASSFKETQYF.

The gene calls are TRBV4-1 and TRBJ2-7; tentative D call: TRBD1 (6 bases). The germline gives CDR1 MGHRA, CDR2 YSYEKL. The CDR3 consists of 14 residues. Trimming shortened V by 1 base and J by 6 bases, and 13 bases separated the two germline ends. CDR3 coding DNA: TGCGCCAGCAGCCAAGTCGCAGGGGTGGGCGAGCAGTACTTC. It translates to CASSQVAGVGEQYF.

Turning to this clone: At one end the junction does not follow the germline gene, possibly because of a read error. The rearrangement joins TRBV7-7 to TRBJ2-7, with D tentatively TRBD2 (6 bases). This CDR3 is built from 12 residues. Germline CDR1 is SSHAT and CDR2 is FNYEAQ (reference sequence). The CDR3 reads CASSLDGGEQYF. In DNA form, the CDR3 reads TGTGCTAGCAGCTTAGACGGGGGAGAGCAGTACTTC.

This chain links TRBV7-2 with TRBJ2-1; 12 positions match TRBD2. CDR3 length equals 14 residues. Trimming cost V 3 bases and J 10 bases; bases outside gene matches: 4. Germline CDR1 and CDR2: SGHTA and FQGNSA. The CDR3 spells CASSLTSGGREQFF. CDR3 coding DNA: TGTGCCAGCAGCTTGACTAGCGGGGGACGGGAGCAGTTCTTC.

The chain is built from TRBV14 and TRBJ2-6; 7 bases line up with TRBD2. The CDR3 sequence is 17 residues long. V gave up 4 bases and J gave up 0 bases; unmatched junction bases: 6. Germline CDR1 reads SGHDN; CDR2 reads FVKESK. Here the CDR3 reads CASSPRAGTSGANVLTF. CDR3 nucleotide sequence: TGTGCCAGCAGCCCCCGAGCGGGAACCTCTGGGGCCAACGTCCTGACTTTC. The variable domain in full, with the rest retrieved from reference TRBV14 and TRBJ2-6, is EAGVTQFPSHSVIEKGQTVTLRCDPISGHDNLYWYRRVMGKEIKFLLHFVKESKQDESGMPNNRFLAERTGGTYSTLKVQPAELEDSGVYFCASSPRAGTSGANVLTFGAGSRLTVL.

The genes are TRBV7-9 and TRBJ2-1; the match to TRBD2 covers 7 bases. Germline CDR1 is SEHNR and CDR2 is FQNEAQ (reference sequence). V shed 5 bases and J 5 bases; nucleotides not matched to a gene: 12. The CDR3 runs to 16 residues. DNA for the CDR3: TGTGCCAGCAGCCCACGACCCGCGGGAGCCCACAATGAGCAGTTCTTC. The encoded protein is CASSPRPAGAHNEQFF.

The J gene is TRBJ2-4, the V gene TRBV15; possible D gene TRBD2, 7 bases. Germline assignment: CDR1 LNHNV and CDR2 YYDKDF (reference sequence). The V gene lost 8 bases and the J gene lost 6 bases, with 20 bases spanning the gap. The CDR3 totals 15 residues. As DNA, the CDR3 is TGTGCCACCTCACTCCTGGGGGCTAGCGGAAACATTCAGTACTTC. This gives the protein CATSLLGASGNIQYF.

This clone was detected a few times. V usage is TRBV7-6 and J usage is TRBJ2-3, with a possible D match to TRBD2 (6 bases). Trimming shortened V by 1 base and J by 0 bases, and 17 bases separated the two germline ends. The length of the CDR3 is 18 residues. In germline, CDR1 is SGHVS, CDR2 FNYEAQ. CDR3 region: CASSLGYGRRRSTDTQYF. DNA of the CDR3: TGTGCCAGCAGCTTAGGGTATGGGAGGAGGCGAAGCACAGATACGCAGTATTTT.

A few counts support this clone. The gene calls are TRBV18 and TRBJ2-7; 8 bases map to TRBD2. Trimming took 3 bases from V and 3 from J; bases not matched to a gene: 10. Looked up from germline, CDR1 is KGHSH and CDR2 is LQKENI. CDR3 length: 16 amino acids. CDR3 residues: CASSPTPGTSSYEQYF. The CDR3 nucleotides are TGTGCCAGCTCACCTACTCCCGGGACTAGTAGCTACGAGCAGTACTTC.

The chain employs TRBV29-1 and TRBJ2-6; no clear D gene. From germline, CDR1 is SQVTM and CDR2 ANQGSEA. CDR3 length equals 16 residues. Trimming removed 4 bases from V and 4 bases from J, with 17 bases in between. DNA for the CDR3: TGCAGCGTTGTAACGCGGAGCCGTGTGGGGGCCAACGTCCTGACTTTC. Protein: CSVVTRSRVGANVLTF.

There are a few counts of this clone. The CDR3 DNA reads as TGTGCCAGCAGTTCCTATGAAGATACGCAGTATTTT. Amino acid sequence: CASSSYEDTQYF. V usage is TRBV6-6 and J usage is TRBJ2-3, with unresolved D. The CDR3 has 12 amino acids. Germline CDR1 reads MNHNY; CDR2 reads SVGAGI (reference sequence). Between the trimmed V and J ends, which lost 4 bases and 5 bases, there was a span of 7 bases.

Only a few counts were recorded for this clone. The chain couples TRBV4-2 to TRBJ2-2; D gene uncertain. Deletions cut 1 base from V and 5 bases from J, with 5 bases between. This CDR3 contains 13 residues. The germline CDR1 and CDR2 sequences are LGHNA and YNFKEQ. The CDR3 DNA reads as TGTGCCAGCAGCCAAGCTTATACCGGGGAGCTGTTTTTT. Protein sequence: CASSQAYTGELFF.

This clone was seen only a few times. The CDR3: CASSPPDTYEQYF. CDR3 DNA sequence: TGTGCCAGCAGCCCGCCCGACACATACGAGCAGTACTTC. V is TRBV6-1 and J is TRBJ2-7; the D is unclear. The V gene lost 6 bases and the J gene lost 4 bases, with 13 bases spanning the gap. The CDR3 is 13 residues long. Germline V CDR1 and CDR2: MNHNS, SASEGT.

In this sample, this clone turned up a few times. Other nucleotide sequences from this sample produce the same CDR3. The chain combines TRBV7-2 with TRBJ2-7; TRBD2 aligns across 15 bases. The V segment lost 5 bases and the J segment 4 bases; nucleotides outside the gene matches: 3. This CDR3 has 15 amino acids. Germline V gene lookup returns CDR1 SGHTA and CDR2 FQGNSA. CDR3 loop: CASSPGLAGGYEQYF. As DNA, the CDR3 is TGTGCCAGCAGCCCGGGACTAGCGGGAGGATACGAGCAGTACTTC.

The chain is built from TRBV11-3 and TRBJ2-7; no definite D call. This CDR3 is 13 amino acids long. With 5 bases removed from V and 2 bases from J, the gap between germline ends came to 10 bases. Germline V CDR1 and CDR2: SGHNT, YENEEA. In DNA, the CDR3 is TGTGCCAGCAGCCTAAGAGTCCCCTACGAGCAGTACTTC. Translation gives CASSLRVPYEQYF.

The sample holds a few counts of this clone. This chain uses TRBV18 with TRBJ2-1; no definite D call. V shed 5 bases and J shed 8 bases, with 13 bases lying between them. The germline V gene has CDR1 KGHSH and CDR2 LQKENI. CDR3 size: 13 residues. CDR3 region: CASSARPWDEQFF. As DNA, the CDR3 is TGTGCCAGCTCAGCTAGACCCTGGGATGAGCAGTTCTTC. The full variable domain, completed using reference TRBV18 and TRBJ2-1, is NAGVMQNPRHLVRRRGQEARLRCSPMKGHSHVYWYRQLPEEGLKFMVYLQKENIIDESGMPKERFSAEFPKEGPSILRIQQVVRGDSAAYFCASSARPWDEQFFGPGTRLTVL.

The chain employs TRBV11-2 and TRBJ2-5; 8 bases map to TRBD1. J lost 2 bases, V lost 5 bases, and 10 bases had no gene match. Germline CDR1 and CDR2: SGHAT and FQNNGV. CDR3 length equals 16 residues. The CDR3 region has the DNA TGTGCCAGCAGCCCTGGGACAGGTTTTAGTCAAGAGACCCAGTACTTC. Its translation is CASSPGTGFSQETQYF.

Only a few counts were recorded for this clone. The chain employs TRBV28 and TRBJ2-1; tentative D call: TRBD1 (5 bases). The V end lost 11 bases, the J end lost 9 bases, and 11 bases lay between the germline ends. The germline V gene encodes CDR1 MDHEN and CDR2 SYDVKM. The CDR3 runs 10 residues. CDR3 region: CASQGTEQFF. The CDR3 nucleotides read TGTGCCTCCCAGGGTACTGAGCAGTTCTTC. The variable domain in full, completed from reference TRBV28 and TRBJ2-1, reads DVKVTQSSRYLVKRTGEKVFLECVQDMDHENMFWYRQDPGLGLRLIYFSYDVKMKEKGDIPEGYSVSREKKERFSLILESASTNQTSMYLCASQGTEQFFGPGTRLTVL.

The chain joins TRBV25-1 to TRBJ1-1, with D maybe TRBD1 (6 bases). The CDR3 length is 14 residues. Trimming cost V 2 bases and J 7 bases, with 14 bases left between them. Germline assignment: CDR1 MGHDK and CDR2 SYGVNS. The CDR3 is CASSETGGSSEAFF. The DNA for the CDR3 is TGTGCCAGCAGTGAAACGGGGGGCAGTAGTGAAGCTTTCTTT. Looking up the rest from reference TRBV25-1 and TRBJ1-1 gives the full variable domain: EADIYQTPRYLVIGTGKKITLECSQTMGHDKMYWYQQDPGMELHLIHYSYGVNSTEKGDLSSESTVSRIRTEHFPLTLESARPSHTSQYLCASSETGGSSEAFFGQGTRLTVV.

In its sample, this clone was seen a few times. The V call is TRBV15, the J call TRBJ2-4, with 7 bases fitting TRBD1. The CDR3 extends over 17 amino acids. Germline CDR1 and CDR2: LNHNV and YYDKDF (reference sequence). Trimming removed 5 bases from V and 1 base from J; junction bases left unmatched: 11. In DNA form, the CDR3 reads TGTGCCACCAGCGGCCTACAGGGGAGCGTGGCCAAAAACATTCAGTACTTC. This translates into CATSGLQGSVAKNIQYF.

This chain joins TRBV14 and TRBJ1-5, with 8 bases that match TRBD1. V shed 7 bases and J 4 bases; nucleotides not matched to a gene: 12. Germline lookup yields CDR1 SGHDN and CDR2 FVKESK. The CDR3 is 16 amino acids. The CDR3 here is CASIVTGTGGNQPQHF. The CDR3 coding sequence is TGTGCCAGCATCGTTACCGGGACAGGTGGGAATCAGCCCCAGCATTTT.

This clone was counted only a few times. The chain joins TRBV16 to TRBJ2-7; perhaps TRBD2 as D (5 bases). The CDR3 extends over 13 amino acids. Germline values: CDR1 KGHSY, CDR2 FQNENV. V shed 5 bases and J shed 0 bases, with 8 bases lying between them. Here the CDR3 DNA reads TGTGCCAGCAGCGCGGGCCTCTCCTACGAGCAGTACTTC. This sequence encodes CASSAGLSYEQYF.

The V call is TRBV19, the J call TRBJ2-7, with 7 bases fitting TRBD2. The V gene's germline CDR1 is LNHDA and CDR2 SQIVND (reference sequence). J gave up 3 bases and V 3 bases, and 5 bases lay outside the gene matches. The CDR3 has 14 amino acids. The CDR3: CASSMGGYHYEQYF. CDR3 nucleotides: TGTGCCAGTAGTATGGGGGGGTACCACTACGAGCAGTACTTC.

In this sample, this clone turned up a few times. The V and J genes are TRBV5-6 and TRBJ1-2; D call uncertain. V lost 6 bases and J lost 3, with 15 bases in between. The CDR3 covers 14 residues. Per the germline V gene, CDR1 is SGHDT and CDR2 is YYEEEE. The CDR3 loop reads CASNNKDTYYGYTF. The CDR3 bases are TGTGCCAGCAACAACAAAGACACTTACTATGGCTACACCTTC.

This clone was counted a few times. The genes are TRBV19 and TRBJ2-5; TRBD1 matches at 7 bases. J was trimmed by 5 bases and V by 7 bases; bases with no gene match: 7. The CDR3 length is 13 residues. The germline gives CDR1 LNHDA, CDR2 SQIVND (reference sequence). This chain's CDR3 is CASTNRGGETQYF. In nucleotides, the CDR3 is TGTGCCAGTACCAACAGGGGCGGGGAGACCCAGTACTTC.

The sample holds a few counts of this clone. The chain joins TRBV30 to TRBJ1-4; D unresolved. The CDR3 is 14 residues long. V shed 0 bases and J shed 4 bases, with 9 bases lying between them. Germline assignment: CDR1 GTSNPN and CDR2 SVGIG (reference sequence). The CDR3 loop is CAWSVLPSNEKLFF. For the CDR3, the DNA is TGTGCCTGGAGTGTATTACCGAGTAATGAAAAACTGTTTTTT.